Below are 4 T cell receptor beta chains sequenced from a single sample in a study of control samples from healthy donors and cancer patients. This table comes from immunoSEQ multiplex PCR, and its TCRdb copy is limited to in-frame clones, with some not included. The profile covers about 110,000 clones, with about 80% appearing a single time and about 5.9% taken by the ten largest. Material: blood. These receptors came from a man younger than 30 in good health.

This clone was detected a few times. V and J are TRBV5-1 and TRBJ1-5, with no clear D. This CDR3 spans 14 amino acids. The germline V gene encodes CDR1 SGHRS and CDR2 YFSETQ. Between the trimmed V and J ends, which lost 2 bases and 6 bases, there was a span of 12 bases. The CDR3 nucleotides read TGCGCCAGCAGCTTTATAGGCGGTGCTCAGCCCCAGCATTTT. Residues: CASSFIGGAQPQHF.

The rearrangement uses TRBV11-2 and TRBJ2-3; TRBD2 matches 10 bases. CDR3 length: 17 amino acids. Germline CDR1 reads SGHAT; CDR2 reads FQNNGV. Trimming cost V 5 bases and J 6 bases; bases outside gene matches: 14. The CDR3 coding sequence is TGTGCCAGCAGCGTCTTAGGGAGCGGGGGGGCCCGGGATACGCAGTATTTT. It translates to CASSVLGSGGARDTQYF.

The chain employs TRBV9 and TRBJ1-6; D remains unclear. The germline V and J ends were trimmed by 6 bases and 1 base, with 5 bases remaining between them. The CDR3 totals 13 residues. Germline V lookup: CDR1 SGDLS, CDR2 YYNGEE. The CDR3 sequence is CASTRSYNSPLHF. For the CDR3, the DNA is TGTGCCAGCACACGGTCCTATAATTCACCCCTCCACTTT.

V is TRBV10-2 and J is TRBJ2-7; 10 nucleotides agree with TRBD2. J lost 3 bases, V lost 4 bases, and 6 bases had no gene match. In germline, CDR1 is WSHSY, CDR2 SAAADI. The CDR3 runs 15 residues. CDR3 nucleotide sequence: TGCGCCAGCAGTGGGTCAAGCGGGGGGGACTACGAGCAGTACGTC. This codes for CASSGSSGGDYEQYV.